The 28 T cell receptor beta chains presented below share a single source sample, sequenced in a study of OX40 agonist ivuxolimab in advanced cancers. Data came from immunoSEQ multiplex PCR; TCRdb stores just in-frame clones and leaves some out. The table includes over 55,000 clones, 75% to 90% detected once. Specimen: CD4+ or CD8+ T cells sorted from blood, collected in a trial of the OX40 agonist ivuxolimab. These receptors were obtained from an adult with an advanced solid tumor such as melanoma, head and neck, liver or kidney cancer.

The V call is TRBV4-2, the J call TRBJ2-5, with D unresolved. Germline V CDR1 and CDR2: LGHNA, YNFKEQ. Trimming left V 0 bases short and J 5 bases short, with 4 bases between. CDR3 size: 12 residues. The CDR3 region has the DNA TGTGCCAGCAGCCAAGACCGCGAGACCCAGTACTTC. Translated, it gives CASSQDRETQYF.

This clone came up once. This sequence joins TRBV5-1 and TRBJ2-7; 8 nucleotides line up with TRBD1. The germline gives CDR1 SGHRS, CDR2 YFSETQ. CDR3 size: 14 residues. Unmatched junction bases numbered 6, after V lost 4 bases and J lost 3 bases. In nucleotides, the CDR3 is TGCGCCAGCAGCCCCACAGGGGGTATCTACGAGCAGTACTTC. Its protein product is CASSPTGGIYEQYF.

The V call is TRBV11-1, the J call TRBJ2-3, with a tentative D call TRBD1 (5 bases). Germline-derived CDR1 and CDR2 are SGHAT and FQDESV (reference sequence). Trimming took 5 bases from V and 0 from J, leaving 12 bases between them. This CDR3 region has 15 residues. CDR3 in DNA: TGTGCCAGCAGCCCAAGACAGACTAGCACAGATACGCAGTATTTT. Residues: CASSPRQTSTDTQYF.

The genes are TRBV30 and TRBJ1-1, with a weak D call TRBD1 (6 bases). CDR3 size: 14 residues. The germline V gene encodes CDR1 GTSNPN and CDR2 SVGIG (reference sequence). V dropped 5 bases and J dropped 1 base, with 14 bases sitting between them. For the CDR3, the DNA is TGTGCCTGGCAAAAGGACAGTACGAACACTGAAGCTTTCTTT. Residues: CAWQKDSTNTEAFF.

The chain carries TRBV4-1 and TRBJ1-2; TRBD1 is a possible D gene (5 bases). This CDR3 spans 15 amino acids. Trimming left V 1 base short and J 6 bases short, with 15 bases between. In germline, CDR1 is MGHRA, CDR2 YSYEKL. The CDR3 bases are TGCGCCAGCAGCCAAGCGGGACTTAGTGCCGATGGCTACACCTTC. The encoded protein is CASSQAGLSADGYTF.

The chain combines TRBV28 with TRBJ1-1, with a tentative D call TRBD1 (6 bases). The germline V gene has CDR1 MDHEN and CDR2 SYDVKM. The V gene lost 6 bases and the J gene lost 14 bases, with 25 bases spanning the gap. The CDR3 contains 14 residues. In nucleotides, the CDR3 is TGTGCCAGCAGGGAGGGGGGCTCCAACTGGTCGTGCTTCTTT. Translation gives CASREGGSNWSCFF.

The chain is built from TRBV5-1 and TRBJ2-5; D unclear. This CDR3 has 14 amino acids. Germline CDR1 is SGHRS and CDR2 is YFSETQ. V lost 4 bases to trimming and J lost 1 base, with 11 bases between them. CDR3 residues: CASSPRGVQETQYF. CDR3 sequence (DNA): TGCGCCAGCAGCCCTCGTGGGGTCCAAGAGACCCAGTACTTC.

This clone was recorded once. The V call is TRBV4-2, the J call TRBJ1-5; 7 nucleotides agree with TRBD1. The J segment lost 0 bases and the V segment lost 0 bases, leaving 2 bases of the junction unmatched. This CDR3 is 16 amino acids long. Germline lookup yields CDR1 LGHNA and CDR2 YNFKEQ. The CDR3: CASSQDGTASNQPQHF. CDR3 sequence (DNA): TGTGCCAGCAGCCAAGATGGGACAGCTAGCAATCAGCCCCAGCATTTT.

The V call is TRBV11-3, the J call TRBJ2-7; TRBD2 agrees at 14 bases. V dropped 4 bases and J dropped 6; count of bases not matched to a gene: 14. The CDR3 consists of 18 residues. The germline gives CDR1 SGHNT, CDR2 YENEEA. The CDR3 DNA sequence: TGTGCCAGCAGCTCGGGACTAGCGGGAGTTACCGGGTTGGTCGAGCAGTACTTC. Amino acids: CASSSGLAGVTGLVEQYF.

This clone was counted once. The chain couples TRBV5-1 to TRBJ2-5; 8 nucleotides align to TRBD1. CDR1 SGHRS and CDR2 YFSETQ come from the germline V gene. Germline trimming cut 4 bases from V and 5 bases from J; bases unmatched to any gene: 4. The CDR3 sequence is 13 residues long. CDR3 loop: CASSKGQVETQYF. CDR3 DNA: TGCGCCAGCAGCAAGGGACAGGTTGAGACCCAGTACTTC.

The V and J genes are TRBV4-1 and TRBJ2-3; D is ambiguous. The germline V gene has CDR1 MGHRA and CDR2 YSYEKL. The CDR3 is 17 residues long. V lost 0 bases and J lost 0, with 13 bases in between. In nucleotides, the CDR3 is TGCGCCAGCAGCCAAGACCCGACTGGCCTTAGCACAGATACGCAGTATTTT. Translated, it gives CASSQDPTGLSTDTQYF.

This chain uses TRBV7-9 with TRBJ1-2; weak D call: TRBD1 (5 bases). The ends were cut back, 3 bases at V and 5 bases at J, with 10 bases in the middle. CDR1 and CDR2 (germline): SEHNR, FQNEAQ (reference sequence). The CDR3 contains 13 residues. The CDR3 DNA is TGTGCCAGCAGCTTCGGGACGGATTATGGCTACACCTTC. Its protein product is CASSFGTDYGYTF.

Here the CDR3 reads CASSLVVSEQFF. The CDR3, as DNA: TGTGCCAGCAGCCTAGTAGTAAGTGAGCAGTTCTTC. The V gene is TRBV7-2, the J gene TRBJ2-1; D remains unclear. Germline V gives CDR1 SGHTA, CDR2 FQGNSA. V lost 5 bases and J lost 9, with 11 bases in between. The CDR3 has 12 amino acids.

The chain carries TRBV5-5 and TRBJ1-1; D remains ambiguous. The CDR3 is made up of 13 amino acids. Germline assignment: CDR1 SGHKS and CDR2 YYEKEE (reference sequence). Trimming took 0 bases from V and 2 from J, leaving 5 bases between them. The CDR3 sequence: CASSLGPNTEAFF. The CDR3, as DNA: TGTGCCAGCAGCTTGGGACCCAACACTGAAGCTTTCTTT.

The J gene is TRBJ2-5, the V gene TRBV7-9, with D tentatively TRBD1 or TRBD2 (6 bases each). The V end was cut by 3 bases, the J end by 5 bases, with 16 bases between. CDR1 SEHNR and CDR2 FQNEAQ come from the germline V gene (reference sequence). The CDR3 spans 15 residues. For the CDR3, the DNA is TGTGCCAGCAGCTTCCTCCCGGGGGCCGGTGAGACCCAGTACTTC. Its translation: CASSFLPGAGETQYF.

The chain's CDR3 is CASSSAVNTQYF. CDR3 nucleotides: TGTGCCAGTAGTTCGGCAGTCAATACGCAGTATTTT. The chain has TRBV19 and TRBJ2-3; D call uncertain. Between the trimmed V and J ends, which lost 5 bases and 7 bases, there was a span of 10 bases. Germline assignment: CDR1 LNHDA and CDR2 SQIVND (reference sequence). CDR3 length: 12 amino acids.

The chain has TRBV7-9 and TRBJ2-1; a possible D gene is TRBD2 (6 bases). V lost 2 bases and J lost 4, with 9 bases in between. From germline, CDR1 is SEHNR and CDR2 FQNEAQ (reference sequence). This CDR3 is 14 amino acids long. In DNA form, the CDR3 reads TGTGCCAGCAGCTTAAACGGGGGATACAATGAGCAGTTCTTC. It specifies CASSLNGGYNEQFF.

The chain couples TRBV18 to TRBJ1-1, with 9 bases that match TRBD1. The germline V gene encodes CDR1 KGHSH and CDR2 LQKENI. The CDR3 is 16 amino acids. J lost 1 base, V lost 3 bases, and 6 bases had no gene match. The CDR3 DNA sequence: TGTGCCAGCTCACCGGGACAGGGTTGGGGGAACACTGAAGCTTTCTTT. This encodes CASSPGQGWGNTEAFF. The variable domain in full, completed from reference TRBV18 and TRBJ1-1, reads NAGVMQNPRHLVRRRGQEARLRCSPMKGHSHVYWYRQLPEEGLKFMVYLQKENIIDESGMPKERFSAEFPKEGPSILRIQQVVRGDSAAYFCASSPGQGWGNTEAFFGQGTRLTVV.

V and J are TRBV5-5 and TRBJ1-6; D is unclear. This CDR3 has 16 amino acids. Trimming removed 7 bases from V and 5 bases from J, with 19 bases in between. The germline V gene encodes CDR1 SGHKS and CDR2 YYEKEE (reference sequence). CDR3 DNA sequence: TGTGCCAGCTCGAACCGGGCGACAACCAATAATTCACCCCTCCACTTT. Its protein is CASSNRATTNNSPLHF.

The chain combines TRBV7-3 with TRBJ2-2; 8 bases map to TRBD2. The CDR3 totals 13 residues. Germline-derived CDR1 and CDR2 are SGHTA and FQGTGA. V lost 5 bases and J lost 6; bases outside the gene matches: 2. The CDR3 region is CASSPGGPGELFF. The CDR3 DNA reads TGTGCCAGCAGCCCGGGGGGGCCCGGGGAGCTGTTTTTT.

The chain recombines TRBV7-2 with TRBJ1-2; TRBD1 aligns across 7 bases. This CDR3 has 14 amino acids. Germline CDR1 is SGHTA and CDR2 is FQGNSA. The V and J ends lost 5 bases and 5 bases, in that order; junction bases with no gene match: 8. In DNA, the CDR3 is TGTGCCAGCAGCACCCGACAGGGAGGGTATGGCTACACCTTC. It specifies CASSTRQGGYGYTF.

The chain links TRBV11-2 to TRBJ2-1; D is perhaps TRBD1 (7 bases). The CDR3 loop spans 18 amino acids. Germline-derived CDR1 and CDR2 are SGHAT and FQNNGV. With 0 bases removed from V and 4 bases from J, the gap between germline ends came to 19 bases. CDR3 sequence: CASSLDMGGYRGYNEQFF. CDR3 in DNA: TGTGCCAGCAGCTTAGATATGGGGGGATACAGGGGATACAATGAGCAGTTCTTC.

The rearrangement joins TRBV20-1 to TRBJ1-1; D is undetermined. V was trimmed by 5 bases and J by 2 bases, leaving 6 bases between them. CDR3 length: 11 amino acids. Germline V lookup: CDR1 DFQATT, CDR2 SNEGSKA (reference sequence). CDR3 protein: CSASSNTEAFF. CDR3 bases: TGCAGTGCTTCCTCCAACACTGAAGCTTTCTTT.

The chain carries TRBV19 and TRBJ1-5; D not certain. Trimming took off 6 bases at V and 4 bases at J, with 19 bases between the two ends. This CDR3 is built from 16 residues. Germline CDR1 and CDR2: LNHDA and SQIVND (reference sequence). The DNA for the CDR3 is TGTGCCAGTAGGCGCAAGGGAGCAGCTTCAAATCAGCCCCAGCATTTT. Translating gives CASRRKGAASNQPQHF.

This chain connects TRBV5-1 to TRBJ2-7, with 10 bases aligning to TRBD1. J gave up 7 bases and V 6 bases, and 7 bases lay outside the gene matches. The CDR3 has 13 amino acids. Germline CDR1 SGHRS, CDR2 YFSETQ. The CDR3 here is CASKGTGDSEQYF. Written as DNA, the CDR3 is TGCGCCAGCAAGGGGACAGGGGATTCGGAGCAGTACTTC.

This chain links TRBV7-9 with TRBJ2-2; D is perhaps TRBD1 (6 bases). From germline, CDR1 is SEHNR and CDR2 FQNEAQ (reference sequence). Between the trimmed V and J ends, which lost 6 bases and 0 bases, there was a span of 11 bases. The CDR3 loop spans 15 amino acids. Here the CDR3 DNA reads TGTGCCAGCAGTAGGCGGACAGCGAACACCGGGGAGCTGTTTTTT. Protein sequence: CASSRRTANTGELFF.

In DNA form, the CDR3 reads TGTGCCAGCAGCCAAGACAGACCAAATGAGCAGTTCTTC. Translating gives CASSQDRPNEQFF. The V call is TRBV7-2, the J call TRBJ2-1; maybe TRBD1 (5 bases). This CDR3 spans 13 amino acids. Germline CDR1 SGHTA, CDR2 FQGNSA. V shed 5 bases and J shed 7 bases, with 12 bases lying between them.

CDR3 sequence (DNA): TGTGCCAGCAGCCCTAGCGGGGGGACCACAGATACGCAGTATTTT. It codes for CASSPSGGTTDTQYF. The chain joins TRBV5-4 to TRBJ2-3; 11 bases match TRBD2. The ends lost 4 bases at V and 2 bases at J; junction bases unmatched: 3. The germline V gene has CDR1 SGHNT and CDR2 YYREEE (reference sequence). This CDR3 has 15 residues.